The 3 T cell receptor beta chains in this list originate from one sample, sequenced in a study of shared T cell receptors in the human thymus. The table came from immunoSEQ multiplex PCR; TCRdb's copy has only in-frame clones and leaves some out. The table includes hundreds of thousands of clones, 80% to 90% detected once. In addition, the sample was reused for a study of human thymus T cells.

Sequenced: thymocytes. These receptors were collected from a boy younger than two with a congenital heart defect.

The chain joins TRBV28 to TRBJ2-3, with TRBD2 matching over 8 bases. Germline V gene lookup returns CDR1 MDHEN and CDR2 SYDVKM. The CDR3 covers 17 residues. V shed 3 bases, J shed 0 bases, and the junction held 8 bases outside the gene matches. This CDR3 reads CASSFFGSGESTDTQYF. CDR3 nucleotide sequence: TGTGCCAGCAGTTTCTTCGGTAGCGGGGAAAGCACAGATACGCAGTATTTT. The whole variable domain, remainder taken from reference TRBV28 and TRBJ2-3, is DVKVTQSSRYLVKRTGEKVFLECVQDMDHENMFWYRQDPGLGLRLIYFSYDVKMKEKGDIPEGYSVSREKKERFSLILESASTNQTSMYLCASSFFGSGESTDTQYFGPGTRLTVL.

This sequence joins TRBV28 and TRBJ1-1, with a weak D call TRBD1 (5 bases). V dropped 5 bases and J dropped 4 bases, with 14 bases sitting between them. The CDR3 has 14 amino acids. Germline V gene sequence: CDR1 MDHEN, CDR2 SYDVKM. The CDR3 DNA sequence: TGTGCCAGCAGTGCCCCAGGGCAGTTCACTGAAGCTTTCTTT. Translated: CASSAPGQFTEAFF.

The chain recombines TRBV5-1 with TRBJ2-7; no reliable D call. Germline CDR1 and CDR2: SGHRS and YFSETQ. This CDR3 is built from 14 residues. V was shortened by 1 base and J by 3 bases, with 11 bases between the two germline ends. CDR3: CASSLSRRSYEQYF. In DNA, the CDR3 is TGCGCCAGCAGCTTGTCTCGACGGAGCTACGAGCAGTACTTC.